This record covers a single TCR beta chain. Antigen specificity is unknown. The sample originates from a study of B cell selection in AIRE deficiency. Findings and limits, study-wide: Only approximately 10% of 3657 shared Treg sequences were patient-specific; about 30% healthy-specific. Shared Treg sequences had shorter CDR3s, biased toward rearrangements with few non-templated insertions.

In the source study's methods: Treg pools: 55,000 to 70,000 distinct patient, under 100,000 donor TCRbeta sequences. Repertoires were generated with immunoSEQ multiplex PCR, while TCRdb's copy carries only in-frame clones and drops some. Clonal size and the V and J genes are those of that table, whereas D and trimming came from the DNA. The sample lists roughly 23,000 clones, 80% to 95% occurring once. Regulatory T cells were sorted as CD4+CD25hiCD127low/negative. Germline-derived CDR1 and CDR2 are SGHRS and YFSETQ. This CDR3 spans 16 amino acids. V trimming: 4 bases; J trimming: 1 base; junction bases outside the gene matches: 3.

The J gene is TRBJ2-5, the V gene TRBV5-1, with TRBD2 identical over 14 bases. Sequencing was carried out using CD4+CD25+ Tregs sorted from PBMCs. This clonotype was sampled from a human donor in good health. CDR3 sequence: CASSMGLAGAQETQYF. The CDR3 bases are TGCGCCAGCAGCATGGGACTAGCGGGGGCCCAAGAGACCCAGTACTTC.